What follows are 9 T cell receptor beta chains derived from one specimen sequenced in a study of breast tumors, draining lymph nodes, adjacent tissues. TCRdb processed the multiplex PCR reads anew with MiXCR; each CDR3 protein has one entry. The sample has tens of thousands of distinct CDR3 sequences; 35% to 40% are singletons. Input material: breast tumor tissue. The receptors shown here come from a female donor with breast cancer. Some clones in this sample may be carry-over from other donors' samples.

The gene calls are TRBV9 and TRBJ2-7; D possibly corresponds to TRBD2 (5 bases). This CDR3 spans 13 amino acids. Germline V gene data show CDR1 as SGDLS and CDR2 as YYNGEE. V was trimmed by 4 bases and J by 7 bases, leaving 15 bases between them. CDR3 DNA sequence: TGTGCCAGCAGCTCTCCTTACGGGGAGGAGCAGTACTTC. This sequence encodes CASSSPYGEEQYF.

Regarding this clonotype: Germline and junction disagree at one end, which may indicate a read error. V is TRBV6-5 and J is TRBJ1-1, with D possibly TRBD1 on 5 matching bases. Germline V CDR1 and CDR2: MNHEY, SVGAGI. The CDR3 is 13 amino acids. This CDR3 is CASSTRGRTEAFF. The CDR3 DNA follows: TGTGCCAGCAGTACGCGGGGACGGACTGAAGCCTTCTTT.

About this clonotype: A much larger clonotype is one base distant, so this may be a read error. CDR3 coding DNA: TGTGCCTGGAGAAGGGGCTACGGGCAGTACTTC. Protein product: CAWRRGYGQYF. The rearrangement uses TRBV30 and TRBJ2-7; D is possibly TRBD1 (5 bases). The CDR3 has 11 residues. The germline CDR1 and CDR2 sequences are GTSNPN and SVGIG (reference sequence).

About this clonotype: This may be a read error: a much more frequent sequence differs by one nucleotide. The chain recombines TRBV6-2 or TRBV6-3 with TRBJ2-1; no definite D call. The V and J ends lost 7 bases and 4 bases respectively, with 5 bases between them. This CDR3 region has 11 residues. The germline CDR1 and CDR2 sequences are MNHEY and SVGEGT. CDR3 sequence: CASKKYNEQFF. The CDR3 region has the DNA TGTGCCAGCAAGAAATACAATGAGCAGTTCTTC.

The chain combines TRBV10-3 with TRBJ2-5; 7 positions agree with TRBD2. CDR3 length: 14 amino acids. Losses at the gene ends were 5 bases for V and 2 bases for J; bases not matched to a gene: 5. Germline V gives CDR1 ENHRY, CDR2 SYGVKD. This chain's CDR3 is CAISKTSDQETQYF. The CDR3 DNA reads TGTGCCATCAGTAAAACTAGCGATCAAGAGACCCAGTACTTC.

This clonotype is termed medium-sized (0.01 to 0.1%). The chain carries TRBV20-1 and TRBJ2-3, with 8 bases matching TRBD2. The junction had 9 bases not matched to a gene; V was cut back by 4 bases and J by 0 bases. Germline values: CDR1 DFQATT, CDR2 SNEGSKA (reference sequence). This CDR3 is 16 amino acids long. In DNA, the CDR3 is TGCAGTGCTACCGGAGATAGCGGGACTAGCACAGATACGCAGTATTTT. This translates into CSATGDSGTSTDTQYF.

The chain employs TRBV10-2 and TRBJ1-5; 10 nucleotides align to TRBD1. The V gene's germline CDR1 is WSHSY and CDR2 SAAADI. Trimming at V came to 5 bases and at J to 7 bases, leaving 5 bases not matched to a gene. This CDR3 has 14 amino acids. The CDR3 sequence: CASSSTGGGQPQHF. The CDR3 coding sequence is TGCGCCAGCAGTTCGACAGGGGGCGGACAGCCCCAGCATTTT.

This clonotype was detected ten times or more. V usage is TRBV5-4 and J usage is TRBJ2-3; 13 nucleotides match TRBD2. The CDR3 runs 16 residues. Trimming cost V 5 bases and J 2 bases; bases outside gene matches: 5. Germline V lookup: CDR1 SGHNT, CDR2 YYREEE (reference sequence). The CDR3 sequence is CASRSGLAGDTDTQYF. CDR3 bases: TGTGCCAGCAGGTCTGGACTAGCGGGAGACACAGATACGCAGTATTTT.

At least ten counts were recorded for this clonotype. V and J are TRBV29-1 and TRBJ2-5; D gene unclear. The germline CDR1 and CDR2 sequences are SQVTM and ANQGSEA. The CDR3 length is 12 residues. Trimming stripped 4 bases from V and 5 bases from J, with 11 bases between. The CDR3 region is CSVGFVGETQYF. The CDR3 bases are TGCAGCGTTGGGTTCGTCGGGGAGACCCAGTACTTC.